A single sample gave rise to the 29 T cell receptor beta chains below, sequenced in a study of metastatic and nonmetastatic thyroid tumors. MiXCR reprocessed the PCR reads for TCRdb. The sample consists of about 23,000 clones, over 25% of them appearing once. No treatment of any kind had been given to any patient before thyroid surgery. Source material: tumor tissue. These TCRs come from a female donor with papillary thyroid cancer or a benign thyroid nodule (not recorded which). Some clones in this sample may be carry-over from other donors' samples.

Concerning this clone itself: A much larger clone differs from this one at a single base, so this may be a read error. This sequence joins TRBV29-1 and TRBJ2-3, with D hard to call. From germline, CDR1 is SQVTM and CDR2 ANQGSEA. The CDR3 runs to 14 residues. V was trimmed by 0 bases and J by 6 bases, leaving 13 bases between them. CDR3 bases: TGCAGCGTTGAAGATTCCCAGATTTGTGATACGCAGTATTTT. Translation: CSVEDSQICDTQYF.

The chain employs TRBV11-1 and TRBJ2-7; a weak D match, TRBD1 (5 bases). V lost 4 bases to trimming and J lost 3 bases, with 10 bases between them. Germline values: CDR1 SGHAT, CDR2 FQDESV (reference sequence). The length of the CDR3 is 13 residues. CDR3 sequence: CASSSNRGYEQYF. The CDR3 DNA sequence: TGTGCCAGCAGCTCCAATAGGGGCTACGAGCAGTACTTC.

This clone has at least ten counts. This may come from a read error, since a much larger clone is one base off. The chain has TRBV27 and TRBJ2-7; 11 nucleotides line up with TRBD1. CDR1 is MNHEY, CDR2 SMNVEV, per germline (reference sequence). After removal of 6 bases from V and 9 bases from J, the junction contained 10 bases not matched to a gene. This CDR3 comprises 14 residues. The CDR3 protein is CASSLLGQGAGQYF. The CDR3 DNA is TGTGCCAGCAGCCTCCTTGGACAGGGGGCCGGGCAGTACTTC.

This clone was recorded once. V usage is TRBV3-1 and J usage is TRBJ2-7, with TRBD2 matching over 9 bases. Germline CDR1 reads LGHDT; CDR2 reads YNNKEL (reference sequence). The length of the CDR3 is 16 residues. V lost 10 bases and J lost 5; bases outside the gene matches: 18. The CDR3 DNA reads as TGTGCCATCATCCAAGCTCGGCGGGGGGGGCTCGACGAGCAGTACTTC. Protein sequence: CAIIQARRGGLDEQYF.

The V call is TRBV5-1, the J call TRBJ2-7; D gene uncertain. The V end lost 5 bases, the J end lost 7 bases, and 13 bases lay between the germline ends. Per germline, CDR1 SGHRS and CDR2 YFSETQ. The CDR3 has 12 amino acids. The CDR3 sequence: CASSTQYDEQYF. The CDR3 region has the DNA TGCGCCAGCAGTACCCAATACGATGAGCAGTACTTC.

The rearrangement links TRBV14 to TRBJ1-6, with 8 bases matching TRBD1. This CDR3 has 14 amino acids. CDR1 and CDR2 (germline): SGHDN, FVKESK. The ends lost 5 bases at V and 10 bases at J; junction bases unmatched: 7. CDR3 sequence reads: CASSAGRGRSPLHF. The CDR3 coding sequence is TGTGCCAGCAGCGCGGGCAGGGGGCGATCACCCCTCCACTTT.

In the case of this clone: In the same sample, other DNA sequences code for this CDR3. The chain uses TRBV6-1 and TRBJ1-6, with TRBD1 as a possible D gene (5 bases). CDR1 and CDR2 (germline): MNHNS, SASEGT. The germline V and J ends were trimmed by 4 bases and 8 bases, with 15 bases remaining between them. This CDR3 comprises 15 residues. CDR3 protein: CASSAGPMGYSPLHF. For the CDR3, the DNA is TGTGCCAGCAGTGCGGGACCTATGGGGTATTCACCCCTCCACTTT.

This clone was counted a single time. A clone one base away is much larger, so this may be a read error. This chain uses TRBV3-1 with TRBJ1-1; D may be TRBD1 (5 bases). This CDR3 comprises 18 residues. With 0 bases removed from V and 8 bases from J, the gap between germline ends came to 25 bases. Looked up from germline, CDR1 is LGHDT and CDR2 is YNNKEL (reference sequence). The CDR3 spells CASSQEWEEQVCTKEAFF. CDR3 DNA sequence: TGTGCCAGCAGCCAAGAATGGGAGGAACAGGTCTGCACAAAAGAAGCTTTCTTT.

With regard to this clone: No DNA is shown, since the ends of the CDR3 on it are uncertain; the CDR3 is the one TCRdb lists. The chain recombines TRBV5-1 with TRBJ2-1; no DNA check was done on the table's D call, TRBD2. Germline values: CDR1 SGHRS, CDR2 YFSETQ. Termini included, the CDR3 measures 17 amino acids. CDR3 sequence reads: CASSFYICSALFNEQFF.

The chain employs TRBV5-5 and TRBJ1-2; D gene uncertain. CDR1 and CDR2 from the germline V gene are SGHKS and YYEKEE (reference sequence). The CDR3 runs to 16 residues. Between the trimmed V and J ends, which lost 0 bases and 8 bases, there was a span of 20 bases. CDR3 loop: CASSLGRVLTLGGYTF. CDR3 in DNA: TGTGCCAGCAGCTTGGGTAGGGTGCTGACCCTCGGAGGCTACACCTTC.

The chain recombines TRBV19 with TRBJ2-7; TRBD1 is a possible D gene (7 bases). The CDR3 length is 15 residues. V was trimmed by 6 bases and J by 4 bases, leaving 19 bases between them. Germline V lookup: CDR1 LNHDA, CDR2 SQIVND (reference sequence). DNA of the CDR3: TGTGCCAGTAGACTCGCGGGGACAGCCGGTTACGAGCAGTACTTC. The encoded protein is CASRLAGTAGYEQYF. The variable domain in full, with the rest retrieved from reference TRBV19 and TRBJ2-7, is DGGITQSPKYLFRKEGQNVTLSCEQNLNHDAMYWYRQDPGQGLRLIYYSQIVNDFQKGDIAEGYSVSREKKESFPLTVTSAQKNPTAFYLCASRLAGTAGYEQYFGPGTRLTVT.

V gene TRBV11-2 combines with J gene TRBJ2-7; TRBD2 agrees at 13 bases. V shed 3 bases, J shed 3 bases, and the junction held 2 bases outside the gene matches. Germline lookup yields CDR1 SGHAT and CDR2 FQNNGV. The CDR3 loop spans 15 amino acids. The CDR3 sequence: CASSFGLAGVYEQYF. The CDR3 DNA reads TGTGCCAGCAGCTTCGGACTAGCGGGAGTCTACGAGCAGTACTTC. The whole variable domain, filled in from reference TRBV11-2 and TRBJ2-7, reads EAGVAQSPRYKIIEKRQSVAFWCNPISGHATLYWYQQILGQGPKLLIQFQNNGVVDDSQLPKDRFSAERLKGVDSTLKIQPAKLEDSAVYLCASSFGLAGVYEQYFGPGTRLTVT.

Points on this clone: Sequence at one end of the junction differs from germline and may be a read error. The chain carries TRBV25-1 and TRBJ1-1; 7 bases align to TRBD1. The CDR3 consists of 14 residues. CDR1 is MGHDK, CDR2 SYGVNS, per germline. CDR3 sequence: CASSEQTGLTEALF. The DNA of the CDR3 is TGTGCCAGCAGTGAGCAGACAGGGTTAACTGAAGCTTTATTT.

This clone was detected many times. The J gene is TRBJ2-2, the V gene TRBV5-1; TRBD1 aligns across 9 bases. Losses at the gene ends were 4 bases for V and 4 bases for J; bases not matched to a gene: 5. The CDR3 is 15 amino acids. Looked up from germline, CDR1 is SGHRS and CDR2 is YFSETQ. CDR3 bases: TGCGCCAGCAGCCCAACGACAGGGGGCACCGGGGAGCTGTTTTTT. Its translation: CASSPTTGGTGELFF.

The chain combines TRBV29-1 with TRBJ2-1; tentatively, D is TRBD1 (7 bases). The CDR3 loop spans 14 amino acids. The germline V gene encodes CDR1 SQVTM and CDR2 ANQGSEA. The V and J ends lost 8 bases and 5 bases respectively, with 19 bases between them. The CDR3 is CSSQGGLANNEQFF. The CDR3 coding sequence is TGCAGCTCTCAGGGGGGCCTAGCGAACAATGAGCAGTTCTTC.

The CDR3 is CASSQTGDGSGNTIYF. The CDR3 DNA reads TGTGCCAGCTCCCAAACAGGGGACGGCTCTGGAAACACCATATATTTT. The V call is TRBV18, the J call TRBJ1-3; 7 positions match TRBD1. The ends lost 6 bases at V and 0 bases at J; junction bases unmatched: 8. Germline assignment: CDR1 KGHSH and CDR2 LQKENI. The CDR3 is made up of 16 amino acids.

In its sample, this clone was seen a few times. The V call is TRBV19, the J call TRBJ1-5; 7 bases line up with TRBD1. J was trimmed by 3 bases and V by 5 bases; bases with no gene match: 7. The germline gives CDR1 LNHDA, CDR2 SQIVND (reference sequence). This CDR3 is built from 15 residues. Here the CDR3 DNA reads TGTGCCAGTAGTCCGGGACAGCCCAACAATCAGCCCCAGCATTTT. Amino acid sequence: CASSPGQPNNQPQHF.

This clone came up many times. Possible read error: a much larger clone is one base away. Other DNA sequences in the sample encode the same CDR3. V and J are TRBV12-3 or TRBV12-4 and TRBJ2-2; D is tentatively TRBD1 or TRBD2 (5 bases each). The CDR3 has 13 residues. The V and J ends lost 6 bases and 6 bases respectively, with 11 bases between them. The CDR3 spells CASSFQGPGELFF. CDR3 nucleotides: TGTGCCAGCAGCTTTCAGGGACCCGGGGAGCTGTTTTTT.

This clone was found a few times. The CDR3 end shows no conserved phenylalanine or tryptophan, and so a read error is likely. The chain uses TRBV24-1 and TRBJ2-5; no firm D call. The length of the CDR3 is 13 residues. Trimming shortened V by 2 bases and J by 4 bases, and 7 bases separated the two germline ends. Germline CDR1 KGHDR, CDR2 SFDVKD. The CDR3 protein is CATSDWLGETQYS. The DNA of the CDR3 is TGTGCCACCAGTGATTGGTTGGGAGAGACCCAGTACTCC.

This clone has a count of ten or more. The CDR3 spells CASSAGPGANVLTF. In DNA, the CDR3 is TGCGCCAGCAGCGCAGGGCCCGGGGCCAACGTCCTGACTTTC. The chain links TRBV5-1 to TRBJ2-6; a possible D gene is TRBD1 (5 bases). This CDR3 contains 14 residues. The V gene's germline CDR1 is SGHRS and CDR2 YFSETQ. The germline V and J ends were trimmed by 4 bases and 4 bases, with 9 bases remaining between them.

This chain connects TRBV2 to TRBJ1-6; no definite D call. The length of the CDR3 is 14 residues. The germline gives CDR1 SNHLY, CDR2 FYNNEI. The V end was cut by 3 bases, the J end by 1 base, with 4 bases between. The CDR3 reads CASSETSYNSPLHF. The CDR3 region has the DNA TGTGCCAGCAGTGAGACATCCTATAATTCACCCCTCCACTTT.

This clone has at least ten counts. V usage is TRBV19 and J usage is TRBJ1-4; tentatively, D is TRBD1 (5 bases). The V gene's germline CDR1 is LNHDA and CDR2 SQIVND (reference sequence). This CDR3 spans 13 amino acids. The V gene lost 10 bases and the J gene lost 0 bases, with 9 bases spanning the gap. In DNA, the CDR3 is TGTGCCACTGGGGCGACAACTAATGAAAAACTGTTTTTT. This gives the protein CATGATTNEKLFF.

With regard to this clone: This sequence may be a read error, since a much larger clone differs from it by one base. In nucleotides, the CDR3 is TGCAGTGCCAGGACTAGCGTGGGGCTCACCTACGAGCAGTACTTC. Its protein is CSARTSVGLTYEQYF. This sequence joins TRBV20-1 and TRBJ2-7; 9 bases align to TRBD2. Germline CDR1 DFQATT, CDR2 SNEGSKA (reference sequence). Trimming removed 6 bases from V and 2 bases from J; junction bases left unmatched: 11. The CDR3 covers 15 residues.

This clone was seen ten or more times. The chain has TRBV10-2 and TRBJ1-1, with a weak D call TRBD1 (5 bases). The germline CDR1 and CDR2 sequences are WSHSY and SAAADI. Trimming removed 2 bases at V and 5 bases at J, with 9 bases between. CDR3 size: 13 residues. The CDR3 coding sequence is TGCGCCAGCAGTGAGCCAGGGTTAACTGAAGCTTTCTTT. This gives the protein CASSEPGLTEAFF.

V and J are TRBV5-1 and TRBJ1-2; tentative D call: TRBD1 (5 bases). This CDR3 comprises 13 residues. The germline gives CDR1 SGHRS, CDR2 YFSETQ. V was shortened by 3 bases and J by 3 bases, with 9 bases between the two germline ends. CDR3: CASSSGTYYGYTF. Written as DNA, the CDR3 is TGCGCCAGCAGCTCCGGGACGTACTATGGCTACACCTTC.

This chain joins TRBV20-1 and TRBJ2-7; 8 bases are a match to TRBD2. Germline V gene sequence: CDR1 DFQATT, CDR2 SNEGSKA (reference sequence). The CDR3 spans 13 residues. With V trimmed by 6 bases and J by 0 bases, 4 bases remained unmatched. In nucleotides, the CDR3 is TGCAGTGCCGAAAGCGGGAGCTCCTACGAGCAGTACTTC. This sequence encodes CSAESGSSYEQYF.

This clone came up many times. CDR3 residues: CASSPQTGNTEAFF. The CDR3 DNA reads TGTGCCAGCAGCCCCCAGACAGGGAACACTGAAGCTTTCTTT. The chain couples TRBV7-3 to TRBJ1-1; possible D gene TRBD1, 6 bases. The CDR3 covers 14 residues. With 5 bases removed from V and 1 base from J, the gap between germline ends came to 11 bases. CDR1 SGHTA and CDR2 FQGTGA come from the germline V gene. Full variable domain (missing parts from reference TRBV7-3 and TRBJ1-1): GAGVSQTPSNKVTEKGKYVELRCDPISGHTALYWYRQSLGQGPEFLIYFQGTGAADDSGLPNDRFFAVRPEGSVSTLKIQRTERGDSAVYLCASSPQTGNTEAFFGQGTRLTVV.

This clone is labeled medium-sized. As DNA, the CDR3 is TGCAGTGCTACTAGCGGGGTCACAGATACGCAGTATTTT. It specifies CSATSGVTDTQYF. The V gene is TRBV20-1, the J gene TRBJ2-3; 9 bases agree with TRBD2. CDR1 is DFQATT and CDR2 is SNEGSKA in the germline V gene (reference sequence). The CDR3 contains 13 residues. Germline trimming cut 4 bases from V and 2 bases from J; bases unmatched to any gene: 1.

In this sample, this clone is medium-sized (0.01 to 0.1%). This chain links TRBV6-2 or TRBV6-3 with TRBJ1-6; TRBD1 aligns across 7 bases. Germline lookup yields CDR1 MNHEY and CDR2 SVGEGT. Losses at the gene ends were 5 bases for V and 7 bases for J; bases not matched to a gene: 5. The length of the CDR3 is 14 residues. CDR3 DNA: TGTGCCAGCAGTCTGACAGGGCTAAATTCACCCCTCCACTTT. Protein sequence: CASSLTGLNSPLHF.